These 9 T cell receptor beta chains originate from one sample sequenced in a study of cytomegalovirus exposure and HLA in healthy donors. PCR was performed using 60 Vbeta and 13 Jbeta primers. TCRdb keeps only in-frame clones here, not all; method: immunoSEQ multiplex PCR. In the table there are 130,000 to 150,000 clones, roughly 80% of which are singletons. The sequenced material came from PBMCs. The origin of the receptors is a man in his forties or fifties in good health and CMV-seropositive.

The CDR3 here is CASSVSHTSDTIYF. CDR3 sequence (DNA): TGTGCCAGCAGCGTCTCCCACACGTCAGACACCATATATTTT. The V gene is TRBV9, the J gene TRBJ1-3; D remains unclear. Germline V CDR1 and CDR2: SGDLS, YYNGEE. This CDR3 is built from 14 residues. V gave up 2 bases and J gave up 8 bases, with 14 bases separating them.

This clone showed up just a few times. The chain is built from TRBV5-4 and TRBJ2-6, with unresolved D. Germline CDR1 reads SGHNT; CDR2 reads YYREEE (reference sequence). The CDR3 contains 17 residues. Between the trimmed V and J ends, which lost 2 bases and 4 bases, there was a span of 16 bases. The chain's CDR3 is CASSFGSSLAGANVLTF. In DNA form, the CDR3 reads TGTGCCAGCAGCTTCGGATCGAGTTTAGCCGGGGCCAACGTCCTGACTTTC. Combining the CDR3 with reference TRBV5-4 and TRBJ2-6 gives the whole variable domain ETGVTQSPTHLIKTRGQQVTLRCSSQSGHNTVSWYQQALGQGPQFIFQYYREEENGRGNFPPRFSGLQFPNYSSELNVNALELDDSALYLCASSFGSSLAGANVLTFGAGSRLTVL.

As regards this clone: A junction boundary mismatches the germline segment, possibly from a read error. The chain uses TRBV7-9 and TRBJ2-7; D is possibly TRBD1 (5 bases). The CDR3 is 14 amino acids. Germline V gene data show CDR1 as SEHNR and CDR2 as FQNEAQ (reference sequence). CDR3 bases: TGTTCCAGCAGCTTAGGGGCCCTCTCCTACGAGCAGTACTTC. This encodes CSSSLGALSYEQYF.

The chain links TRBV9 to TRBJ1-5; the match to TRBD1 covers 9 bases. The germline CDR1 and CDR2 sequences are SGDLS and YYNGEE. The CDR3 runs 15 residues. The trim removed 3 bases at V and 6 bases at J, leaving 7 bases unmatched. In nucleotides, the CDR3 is TGTGCCAGCAGCGAGGGACAGGGTCCTAGTCAGCCCCAGCATTTT. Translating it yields CASSEGQGPSQPQHF. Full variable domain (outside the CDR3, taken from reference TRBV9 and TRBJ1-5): DSGVTQTPKHLITATGQRVTLRCSPRSGDLSVYWYQQSLDQGLQFLIQYYNGEERAKGNILERFSAQQFPDLHSELNLSSLELGDSALYFCASSEGQGPSQPQHFGDGTRLSIL.

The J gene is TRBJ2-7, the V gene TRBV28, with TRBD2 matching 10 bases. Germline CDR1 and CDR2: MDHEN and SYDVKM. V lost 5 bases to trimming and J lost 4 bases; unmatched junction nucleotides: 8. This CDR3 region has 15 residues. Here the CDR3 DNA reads TGTGCCAGCAGTAAGTCCCTAGCGGGAGTTTACGAGCAGTACTTC. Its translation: CASSKSLAGVYEQYF.

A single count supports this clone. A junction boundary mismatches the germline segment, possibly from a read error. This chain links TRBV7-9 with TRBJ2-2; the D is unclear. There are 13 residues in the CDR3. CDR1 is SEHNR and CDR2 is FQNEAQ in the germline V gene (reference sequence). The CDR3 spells CSSQLANTGELFF. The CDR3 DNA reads TGTTCCAGCCAGCTAGCGAACACCGGGGAGCTGTTTTTT.

CDR3 sequence (DNA): TGCGCCAGCAGCCCCCGGGACAGTCCTAACTATGGCTACACCTTC. It codes for CASSPRDSPNYGYTF. The chain is built from TRBV4-1 and TRBJ1-2; TRBD1 aligns across 7 bases. Germline lookup yields CDR1 MGHRA and CDR2 YSYEKL. J gave up 0 bases and V 4 bases, and 5 bases lay outside the gene matches. This CDR3 has 15 amino acids.

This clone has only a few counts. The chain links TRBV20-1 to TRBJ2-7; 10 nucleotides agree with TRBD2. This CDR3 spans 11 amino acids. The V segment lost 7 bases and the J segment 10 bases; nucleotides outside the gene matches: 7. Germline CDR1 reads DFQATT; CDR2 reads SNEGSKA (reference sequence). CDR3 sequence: CSVESGRDQYF. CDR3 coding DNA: TGCAGTGTGGAGAGCGGGAGGGACCAGTACTTC.

CDR3 DNA sequence: TGTGCCAGCAGTTTCGCCGGGAGAGACTACGAGCAGTACTTC. Protein: CASSFAGRDYEQYF. The J gene is TRBJ2-7, the V gene TRBV28, with a possible D match to TRBD2 (6 bases). The germline V gene has CDR1 MDHEN and CDR2 SYDVKM. Trimming took 3 bases from V and 3 from J, leaving 12 bases between them. This CDR3 comprises 14 residues. The full variable domain, rest sourced from reference TRBV28 and TRBJ2-7, is DVKVTQSSRYLVKRTGEKVFLECVQDMDHENMFWYRQDPGLGLRLIYFSYDVKMKEKGDIPEGYSVSREKKERFSLILESASTNQTSMYLCASSFAGRDYEQYFGPGTRLTVT.